The present T cell receptor beta chain was sequenced within a study of blood T cell repertoires in COVID-19. Per the original methods: How many nucleated cells were present was estimated from reference gene primer amplification. Measured with immunoSEQ multiplex PCR; TCRdb has only the in-frame clones, and not every one. The V and J calls and clone size come from that table; D and trimming were worked out from the DNA. This sample carries over 70,000 clones, over 80% of them seen once, and the ten largest clones take 0.85% to 1.3%. V lost 0 bases to trimming and J lost 2 bases, with 5 bases between them. The CDR3 is 13 residues long. The germline gives CDR1 SGDLS, CDR2 YYNGEE.

This clonotype was obtained from a human donor in a cohort sampled during active COVID-19. The sample consisted of peripheral blood. The gene calls are TRBV9 and TRBJ2-5; possible D gene TRBD2, 5 bases. CDR3 protein: CASSVGTQETQYF. The CDR3 DNA sequence: TGTGCCAGCAGCGTAGGGACTCAAGAGACCCAGTACTTC.